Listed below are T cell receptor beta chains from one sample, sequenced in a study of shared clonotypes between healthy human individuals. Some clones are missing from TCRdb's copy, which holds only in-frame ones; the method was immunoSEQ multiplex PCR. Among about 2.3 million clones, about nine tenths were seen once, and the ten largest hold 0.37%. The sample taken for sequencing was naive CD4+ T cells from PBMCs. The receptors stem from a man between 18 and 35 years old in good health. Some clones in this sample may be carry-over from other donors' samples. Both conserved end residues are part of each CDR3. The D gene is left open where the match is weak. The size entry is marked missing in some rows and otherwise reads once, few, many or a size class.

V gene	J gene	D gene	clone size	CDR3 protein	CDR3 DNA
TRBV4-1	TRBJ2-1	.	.	CASSLLNRFEQFF	TGCGCCAGCAGCCTCTTAAATAGGTTTGAGCAGTTCTTC
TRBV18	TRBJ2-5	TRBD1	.	CASSQGARETQYF	TGTGCCAGCTCACAGGGGGCGCGGGAGACCCAGTACTTC
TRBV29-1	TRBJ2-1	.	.	CSVEEGYLTYNEQFF	TGCAGCGTGGAGGAGGGCTACCTGACCTACAATGAGCAGTTCTTC
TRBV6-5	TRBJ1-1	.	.	CASSYSKGFEAFF	TGTGCCAGCAGTTACTCGAAAGGGTTTGAAGCTTTCTTT
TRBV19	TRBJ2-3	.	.	CASSQTIDTQYF	TGTGCCAGTAGCCAAACAATAGATACGCAGTATTTT
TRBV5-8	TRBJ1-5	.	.	CASSLGGTQHF	TGTGCCAGCAGCTTGGGGGGGACCCAGCATTTT
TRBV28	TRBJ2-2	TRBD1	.	CASITGAENTGELFF	TGTGCCAGCATTACAGGGGCCGAGAACACCGGGGAGCTGTTTTTT
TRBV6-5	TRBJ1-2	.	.	CASSPSHPANYGYTF	TGTGCCAGCAGCCCCTCCCATCCAGCTAACTATGGCTACACCTTC
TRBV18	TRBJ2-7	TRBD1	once	CASSPRDRVYEQYF	TGTGCCAGCTCACCACGGGACAGGGTCTACGAGCAGTACTTC
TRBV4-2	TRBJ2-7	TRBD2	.	CASSQVLAGGSLVYEQYF	TGTGCCAGCAGCCAAGTGCTAGCGGGAGGATCGTTGGTCTACGAGCAGTACTTC
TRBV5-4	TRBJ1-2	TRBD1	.	CASSTQGAYGYTF	TGTGCCAGCAGTACACAGGGGGCGTATGGCTACACCTTC
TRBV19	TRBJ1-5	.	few	CASSIVQSNQPQHF	TGTGCCAGTAGTATAGTACAGAGCAATCAGCCCCAGCATTTT
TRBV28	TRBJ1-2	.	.	CASSSWHYGYTF	TGTGCCAGCAGTTCGTGGCACTATGGCTACACCTTC
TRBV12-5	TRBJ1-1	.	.	CASGSGTRGSFF	TGTGCTAGTGGTTCCGGGACCCGCGGGTCCTTCTTT
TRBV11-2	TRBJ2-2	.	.	CASSSRPSYAGELFF	TGTGCCAGCAGCTCGAGACCCTCCTACGCCGGGGAGCTGTTTTTT
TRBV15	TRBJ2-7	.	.	CATSIKGFPYEQYF	TGTGCCACCAGCATCAAGGGTTTCCCCTACGAGCAGTACTTC
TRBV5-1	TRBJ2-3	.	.	CASSSTREGDTQYF	TGCGCCAGCAGCTCTACTAGGGAAGGGGATACGCAGTATTTT
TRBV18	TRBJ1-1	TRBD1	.	CASSPRGIEGEAFF	TGTGCCAGCTCACCCAGGGGGATCGAGGGTGAAGCTTTCTTT
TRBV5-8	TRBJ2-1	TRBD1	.	CASSLDPYRGRGGMEQFF	TGTGCCAGCAGCTTGGACCCCTACAGGGGCCGGGGTGGAATGGAGCAGTTCTTC
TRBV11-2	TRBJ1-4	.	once	CASSLRQSYNEKLFF	TGTGCCAGCAGCCTAAGACAGAGCTACAATGAAAAACTGTTTTTT